A selection of T cell receptor beta chains follows, all from one sample in a study of shared clonotypes between healthy human individuals. TCRdb's copy holds only in-frame clones and misses some; the assay was immunoSEQ multiplex PCR. The table records about 490,000 clones, roughly 78% of them present only once. The sample comprised PBMCs. The receptors were sampled from a woman aged 40 to 50 in good health. Some clones in this sample may be carry-over from other donors' samples. The CDR3 runs from the conserved cysteine through the conserved F or W. Each record gives: D gene, V gene, J gene, clone size, CDR3 DNA, CDR3 protein. D genes are given only for firm matches. Size is stated for part of the rows, as once, few or many counts, or as a class when the clone is expanded.

d_call: TRBD1; v_call: TRBV5-1; j_call: TRBJ1-1; clone_size: NA; cdr3_nt: TGCGCCAGCAGCTTGGCGACAGGGCCCACTGAAGCTTTCTTT; cdr3_aa: CASSLATGPTEAFF
d_call: NA; v_call: TRBV4-3; j_call: TRBJ1-3; clone_size: NA; cdr3_nt: TGCGCCAGCAGCCAAGATATCACTTCGGGAAACACCATATATTTT; cdr3_aa: CASSQDITSGNTIYF
d_call: NA; v_call: TRBV28; j_call: TRBJ1-5; clone_size: NA; cdr3_nt: TGTGCCAGCAGTTTGGTTGGTCAGCCCCAGCATTTT; cdr3_aa: CASSLVGQPQHF
d_call: NA; v_call: TRBV11-2; j_call: TRBJ2-3; clone_size: NA; cdr3_nt: TGTGCCAGCAGCTTCAACCCAGGCACAGATACGCAGTATTTT; cdr3_aa: CASSFNPGTDTQYF
d_call: TRBD2; v_call: TRBV6-1; j_call: TRBJ2-3; clone_size: once; cdr3_nt: TGTGCCAGCAGTGAACCGGGACTAGCGGGAGGCGGGGATACGCAGTATTTT; cdr3_aa: CASSEPGLAGGGDTQYF
d_call: NA; v_call: TRBV29-1; j_call: TRBJ2-7; clone_size: NA; cdr3_nt: TGCAGCGTTGAAGTACCCGGGGCCTCCTACGAGCAGTACTTC; cdr3_aa: CSVEVPGASYEQYF
d_call: TRBD2; v_call: TRBV15; j_call: TRBJ2-4; clone_size: NA; cdr3_nt: TGTGCCACCAGCAGAGATAGGGGAGGGAGGGCCAAAAACATTCAGTACTTC; cdr3_aa: CATSRDRGGRAKNIQYF
d_call: TRBD2; v_call: TRBV6-5; j_call: TRBJ2-2; clone_size: NA; cdr3_nt: TGTGCCAGCAGTTATCAGGCTAGCGGGAGGGATCGGGAGCTGTTTTTT; cdr3_aa: CASSYQASGRDRELFF
d_call: TRBD2; v_call: TRBV19; j_call: TRBJ2-1; clone_size: NA; cdr3_nt: TGTGCCAGTAGTGGACCGGGACTAGCGGTATACAATGAGCAGTTCTTC; cdr3_aa: CASSGPGLAVYNEQFF
d_call: NA; v_call: TRBV11-3; j_call: TRBJ2-7; clone_size: NA; cdr3_nt: TGTGCCAGCAGCTTAGGATTGGGTAGCGAGCAGTACTTC; cdr3_aa: CASSLGLGSEQYF